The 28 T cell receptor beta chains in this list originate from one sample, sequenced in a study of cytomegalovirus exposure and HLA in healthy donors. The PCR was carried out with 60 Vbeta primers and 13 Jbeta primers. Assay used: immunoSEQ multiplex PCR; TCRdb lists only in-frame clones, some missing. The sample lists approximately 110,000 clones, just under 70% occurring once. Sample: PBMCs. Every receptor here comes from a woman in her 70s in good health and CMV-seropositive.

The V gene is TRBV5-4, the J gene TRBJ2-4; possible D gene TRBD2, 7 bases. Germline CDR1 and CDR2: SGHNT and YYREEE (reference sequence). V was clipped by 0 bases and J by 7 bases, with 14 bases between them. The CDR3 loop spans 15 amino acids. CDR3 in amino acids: CASSLDRGAENIQYF. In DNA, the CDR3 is TGTGCCAGCAGCTTGGATCGGGGGGCTGAGAACATTCAGTACTTC.

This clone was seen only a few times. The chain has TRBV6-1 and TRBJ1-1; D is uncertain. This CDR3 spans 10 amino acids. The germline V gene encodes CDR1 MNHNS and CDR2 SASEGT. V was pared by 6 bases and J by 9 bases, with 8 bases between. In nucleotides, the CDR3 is TGTGCCAGCAGCCCGTTCCAAGCTTTCTTT. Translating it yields CASSPFQAFF.

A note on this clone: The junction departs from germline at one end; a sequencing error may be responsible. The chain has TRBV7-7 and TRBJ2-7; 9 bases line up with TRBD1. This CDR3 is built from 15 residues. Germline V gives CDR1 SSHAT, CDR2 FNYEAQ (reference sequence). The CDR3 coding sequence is TGTGCTAGCAGCCTGCGGGACAGGGAGTCCTACGAGCAGTACTTC. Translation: CASSLRDRESYEQYF.

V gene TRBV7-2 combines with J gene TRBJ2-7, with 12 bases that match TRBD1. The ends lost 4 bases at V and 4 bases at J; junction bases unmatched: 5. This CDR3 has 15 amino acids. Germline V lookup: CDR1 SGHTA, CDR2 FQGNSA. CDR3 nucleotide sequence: TGTGCCAGCAGCTCAGGGACAGGGGGCGGTTACGAGCAGTACTTC. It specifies CASSSGTGGGYEQYF.

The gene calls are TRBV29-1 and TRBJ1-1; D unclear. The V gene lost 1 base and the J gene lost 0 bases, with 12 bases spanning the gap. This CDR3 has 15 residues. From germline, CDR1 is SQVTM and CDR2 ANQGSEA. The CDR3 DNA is TGCAGCGTTGAAGGAGGTCGGAACCTGAACACTGAAGCTTTCTTT. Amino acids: CSVEGGRNLNTEAFF. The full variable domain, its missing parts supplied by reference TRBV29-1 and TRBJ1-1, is SAVISQKPSRDICQRGTSLTIQCQVDSQVTMMFWYRQQPGQSLTLIATANQGSEATYESGFVIDKFPISRPNLTFSTLTVSNMSPEDSSIYLCSVEGGRNLNTEAFFGQGTRLTVV.

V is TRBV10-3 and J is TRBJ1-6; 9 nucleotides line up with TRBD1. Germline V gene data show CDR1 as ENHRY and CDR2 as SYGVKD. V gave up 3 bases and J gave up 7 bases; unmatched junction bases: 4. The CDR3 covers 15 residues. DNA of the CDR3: TGTGCCATCAGTGATACCGGGACAGGGAATTCACCCCTCCACTTT. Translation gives CAISDTGTGNSPLHF.

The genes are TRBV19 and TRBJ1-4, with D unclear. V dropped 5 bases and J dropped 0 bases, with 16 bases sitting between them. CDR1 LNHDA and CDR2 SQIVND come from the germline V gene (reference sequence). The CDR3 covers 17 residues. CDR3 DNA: TGTGCCAGTAGTCAAATCTCCTGGACTACAACTAATGAAAAACTGTTTTTT. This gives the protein CASSQISWTTTNEKLFF.

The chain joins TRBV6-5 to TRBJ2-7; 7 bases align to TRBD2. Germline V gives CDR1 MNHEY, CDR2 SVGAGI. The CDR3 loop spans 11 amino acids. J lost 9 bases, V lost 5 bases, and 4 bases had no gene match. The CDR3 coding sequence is TGTGCCAGCAGTGCGGGGGACTTGCAGTACTTC. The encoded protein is CASSAGDLQYF.

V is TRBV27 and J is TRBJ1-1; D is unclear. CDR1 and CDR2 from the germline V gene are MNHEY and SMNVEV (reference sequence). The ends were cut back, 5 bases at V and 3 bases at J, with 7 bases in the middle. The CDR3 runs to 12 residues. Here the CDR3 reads CASSMHYTEAFF. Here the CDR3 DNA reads TGTGCCAGCAGTATGCACTACACTGAAGCTTTCTTT.

The CDR3 here is CASSLRDRVNSPLHF. For the CDR3, the DNA is TGTGCCAGCAGTTTACGGGACAGGGTCAATTCACCCCTCCACTTT. The V and J genes are TRBV27 and TRBJ1-6; the match to TRBD1 covers 9 bases. The CDR3 spans 15 residues. With V trimmed by 2 bases and J by 7 bases, 3 bases remained unmatched. From germline, CDR1 is MNHEY and CDR2 SMNVEV (reference sequence).

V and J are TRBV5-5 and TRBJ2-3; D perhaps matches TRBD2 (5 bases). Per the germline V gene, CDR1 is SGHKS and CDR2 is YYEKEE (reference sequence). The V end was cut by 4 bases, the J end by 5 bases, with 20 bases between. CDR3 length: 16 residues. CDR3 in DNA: TGTGCCAGCAGCCCGATCGCGAGGTCAGGAGGAGATACGCAGTATTTT. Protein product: CASSPIARSGGDTQYF.

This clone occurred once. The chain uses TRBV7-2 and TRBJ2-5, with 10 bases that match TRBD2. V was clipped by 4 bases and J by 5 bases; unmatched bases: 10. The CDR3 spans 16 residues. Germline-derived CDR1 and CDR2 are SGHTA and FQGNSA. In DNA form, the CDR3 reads TGTGCCAGCAGCTCCCCCAGCGGGGGGGCTGGGGAGACCCAGTACTTC. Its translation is CASSSPSGGAGETQYF. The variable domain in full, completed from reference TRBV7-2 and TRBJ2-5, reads GAGVSQSPSNKVTEKGKDVELRCDPISGHTALYWYRQSLGQGLEFLIYFQGNSAPDKSGLPSDRFSAERTGGSVSTLTIQRTQQEDSAVYLCASSSPSGGAGETQYFGPGTRLLVL.

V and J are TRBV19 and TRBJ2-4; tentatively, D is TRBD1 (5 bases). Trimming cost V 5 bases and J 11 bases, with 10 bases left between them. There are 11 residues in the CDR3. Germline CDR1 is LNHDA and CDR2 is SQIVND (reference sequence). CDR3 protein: CASSVTGLQYF. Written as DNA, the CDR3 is TGTGCCAGTAGTGTTACAGGCCTTCAGTACTTC.

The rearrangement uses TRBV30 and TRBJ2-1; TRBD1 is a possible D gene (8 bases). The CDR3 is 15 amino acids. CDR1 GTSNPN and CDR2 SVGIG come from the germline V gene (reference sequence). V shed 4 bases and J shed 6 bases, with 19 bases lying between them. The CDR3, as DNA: TGTGCCTGGACCCCCGGGGGGACAGGCCTCAATGAGCAGTTCTTC. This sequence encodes CAWTPGGTGLNEQFF.

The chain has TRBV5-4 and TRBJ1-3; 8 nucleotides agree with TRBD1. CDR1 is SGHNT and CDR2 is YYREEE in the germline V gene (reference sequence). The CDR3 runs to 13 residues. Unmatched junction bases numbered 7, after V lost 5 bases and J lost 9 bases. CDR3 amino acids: CASSAQGAGTIYF. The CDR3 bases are TGTGCCAGCAGTGCGCAGGGGGCCGGCACCATATATTTT.

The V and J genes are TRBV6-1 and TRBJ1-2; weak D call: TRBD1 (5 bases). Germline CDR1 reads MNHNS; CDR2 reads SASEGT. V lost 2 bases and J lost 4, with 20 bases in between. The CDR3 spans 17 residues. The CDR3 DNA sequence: TGTGCCAGCAGTGAAAGCCTAACAGGTGCCCTGATCTATGGCTACACCTTC. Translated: CASSESLTGALIYGYTF.

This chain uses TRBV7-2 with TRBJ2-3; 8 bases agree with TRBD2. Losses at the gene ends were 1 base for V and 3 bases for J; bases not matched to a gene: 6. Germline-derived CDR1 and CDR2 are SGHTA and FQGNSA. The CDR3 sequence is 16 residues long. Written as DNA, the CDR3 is TGTGCCAGCAGCTTAGGGCAAGCGGGGGTAACAGATACGCAGTATTTT. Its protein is CASSLGQAGVTDTQYF.

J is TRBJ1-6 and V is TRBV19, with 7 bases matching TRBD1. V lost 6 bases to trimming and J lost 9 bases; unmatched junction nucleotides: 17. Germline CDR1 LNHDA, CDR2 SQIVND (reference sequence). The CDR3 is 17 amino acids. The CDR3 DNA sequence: TGTGCCAGTAGCTCAACCGGGACAGCCAACATGGGTTCACCCCTCCACTTT. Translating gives CASSSTGTANMGSPLHF.

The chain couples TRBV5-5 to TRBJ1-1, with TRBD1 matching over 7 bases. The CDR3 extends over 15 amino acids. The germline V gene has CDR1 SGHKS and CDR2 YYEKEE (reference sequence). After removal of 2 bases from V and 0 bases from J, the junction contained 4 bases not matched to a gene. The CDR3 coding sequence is TGTGCCAGCAGCTTTGGGGGACAGCTGAACACTGAAGCTTTCTTT. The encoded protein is CASSFGGQLNTEAFF.

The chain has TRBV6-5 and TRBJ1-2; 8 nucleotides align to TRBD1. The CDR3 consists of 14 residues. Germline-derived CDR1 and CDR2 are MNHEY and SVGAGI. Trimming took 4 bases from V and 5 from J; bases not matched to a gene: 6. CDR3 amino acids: CASSSQGAGYGYTF. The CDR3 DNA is TGTGCCAGCAGTTCCCAGGGGGCTGGGTATGGCTACACCTTC.

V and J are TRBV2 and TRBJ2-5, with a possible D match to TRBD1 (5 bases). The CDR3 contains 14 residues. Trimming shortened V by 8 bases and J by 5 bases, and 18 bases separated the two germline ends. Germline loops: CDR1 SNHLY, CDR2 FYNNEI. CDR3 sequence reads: CASCRLGAGETQYF. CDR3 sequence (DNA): TGTGCCAGCTGTCGCTTAGGGGCCGGGGAGACCCAGTACTTC.

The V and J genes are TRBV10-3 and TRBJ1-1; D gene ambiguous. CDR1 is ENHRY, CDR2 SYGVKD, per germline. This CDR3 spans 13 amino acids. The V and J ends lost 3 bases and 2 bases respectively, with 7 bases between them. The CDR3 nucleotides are TGTGCCATCAGTGAAACCACTAACACTGAAGCTTTCTTT. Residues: CAISETTNTEAFF.

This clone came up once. This CDR3 is CASSLQNNYGYTF. CDR3 bases: TGCGCCAGCAGCTTACAGAACAACTATGGCTACACCTTC. The rearrangement uses TRBV5-1 and TRBJ1-2, with D hard to call. V was trimmed by 2 bases and J by 2 bases, leaving 7 bases between them. There are 13 residues in the CDR3. Germline lookup yields CDR1 SGHRS and CDR2 YFSETQ.

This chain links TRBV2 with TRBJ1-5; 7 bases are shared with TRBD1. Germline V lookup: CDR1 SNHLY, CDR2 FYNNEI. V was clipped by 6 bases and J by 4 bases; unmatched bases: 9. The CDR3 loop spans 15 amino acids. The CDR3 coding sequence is TGTGCCAGCAGCCCCGGTGGGACAGTTAATCAGCCCCAGCATTTT. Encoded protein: CASSPGGTVNQPQHF.

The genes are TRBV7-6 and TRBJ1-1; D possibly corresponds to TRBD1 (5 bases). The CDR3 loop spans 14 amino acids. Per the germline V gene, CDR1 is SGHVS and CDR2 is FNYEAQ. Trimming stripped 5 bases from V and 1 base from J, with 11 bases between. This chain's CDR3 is CASSTRDWNTEAFF. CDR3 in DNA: TGTGCCAGCAGCACTCGGGACTGGAACACTGAAGCTTTCTTT.

The CDR3 loop reads CASSPEITDNEKLFF. The CDR3 bases are TGTGCCAGCAGCCCAGAGATAACAGACAATGAAAAACTGTTTTTT. The V call is TRBV14, the J call TRBJ1-4; D uncertain. Trimming stripped 4 bases from V and 5 bases from J, with 14 bases between. There are 15 residues in the CDR3. The V gene's germline CDR1 is SGHDN and CDR2 FVKESK.

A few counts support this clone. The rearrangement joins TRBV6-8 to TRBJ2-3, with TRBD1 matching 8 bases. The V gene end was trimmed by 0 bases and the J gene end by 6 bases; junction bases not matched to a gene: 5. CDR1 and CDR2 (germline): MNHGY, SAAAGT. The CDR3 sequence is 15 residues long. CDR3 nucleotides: TGTGCCAGCAGTTACTCGGCCCAGGGGGCGGATACGCAGTATTTT. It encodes CASSYSAQGADTQYF.

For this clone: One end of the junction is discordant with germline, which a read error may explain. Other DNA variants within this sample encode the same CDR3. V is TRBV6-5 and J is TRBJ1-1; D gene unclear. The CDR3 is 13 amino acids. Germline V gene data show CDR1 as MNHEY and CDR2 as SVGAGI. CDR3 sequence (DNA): TGTGCCAGCAGTATGACTGAGAACACCGAAGCTTTCTTT. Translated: CASSMTENTEAFF.